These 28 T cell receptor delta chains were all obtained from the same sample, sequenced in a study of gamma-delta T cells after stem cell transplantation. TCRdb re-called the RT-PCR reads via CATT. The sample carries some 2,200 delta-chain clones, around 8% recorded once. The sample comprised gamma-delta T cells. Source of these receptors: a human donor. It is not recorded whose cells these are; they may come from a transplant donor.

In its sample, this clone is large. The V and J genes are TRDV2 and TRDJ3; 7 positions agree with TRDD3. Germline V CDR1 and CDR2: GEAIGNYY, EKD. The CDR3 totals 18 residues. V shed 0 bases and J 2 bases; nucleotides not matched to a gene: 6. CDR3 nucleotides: TGTGCCTGTGACACCGCTGGGGGCCCCGCCTGGGACACCCGACAGATGTTTTTC. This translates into CACDTAGGPAWDTRQMFF.

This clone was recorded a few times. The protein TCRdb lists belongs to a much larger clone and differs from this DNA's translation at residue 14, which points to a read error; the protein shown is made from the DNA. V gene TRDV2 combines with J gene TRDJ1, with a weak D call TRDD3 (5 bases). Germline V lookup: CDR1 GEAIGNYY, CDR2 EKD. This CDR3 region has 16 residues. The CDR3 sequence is CACDSLLAIRTDKPIF. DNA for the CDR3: TGTGCCTGTGACAGTCTACTGGCAATACGGACCGATAAACCCATCTTT.

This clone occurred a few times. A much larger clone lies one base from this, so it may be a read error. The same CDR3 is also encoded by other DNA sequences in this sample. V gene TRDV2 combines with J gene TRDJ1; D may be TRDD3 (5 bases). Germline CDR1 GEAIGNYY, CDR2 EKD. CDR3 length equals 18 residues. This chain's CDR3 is CACDTVLHKGTYTDKLIF. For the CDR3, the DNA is TGTGCCTGTGACACCGTTCTACATAAGGGGACATACACCGATAAACTCATCTTC.

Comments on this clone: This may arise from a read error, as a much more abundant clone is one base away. Here the CDR3 reads CACDLLGATPRYTDKLIF. The CDR3, as DNA: TGTGCCTGTGACTTACTGGGGGCTACGCCCCGGTACACCGATAAACTCATCTTT. The chain employs TRDV2 and TRDJ1, with 8 bases that match TRDD3. CDR3 length: 18 amino acids. V dropped 3 bases and J dropped 0; count of bases not matched to a gene: 14. Germline V gene data show CDR1 as GEAIGNYY and CDR2 as EKD.

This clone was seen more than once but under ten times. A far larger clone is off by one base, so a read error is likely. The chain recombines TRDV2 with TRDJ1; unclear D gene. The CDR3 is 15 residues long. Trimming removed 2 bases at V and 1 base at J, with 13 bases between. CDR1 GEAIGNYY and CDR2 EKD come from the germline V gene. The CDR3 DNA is TGTGCCTGTGACATTCTGGAGGACCGCACCGATAAACTCATCTTT. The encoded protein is CACDILEDRTDKLIF.

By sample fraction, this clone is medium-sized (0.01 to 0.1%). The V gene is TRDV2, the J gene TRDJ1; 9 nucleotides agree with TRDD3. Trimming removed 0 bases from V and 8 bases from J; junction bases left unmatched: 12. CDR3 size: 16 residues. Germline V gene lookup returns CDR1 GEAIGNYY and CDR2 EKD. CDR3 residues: CACDTVSPTGGKKLIF. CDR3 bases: TGTGCCTGTGACACCGTCTCTCCGACTGGGGGAAAAAAACTCATCTTT.

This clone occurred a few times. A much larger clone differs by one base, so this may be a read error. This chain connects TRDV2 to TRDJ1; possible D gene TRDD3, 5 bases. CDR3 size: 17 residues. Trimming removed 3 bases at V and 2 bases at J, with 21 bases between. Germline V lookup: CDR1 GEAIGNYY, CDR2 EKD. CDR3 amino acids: CACDQLPILVDTDKLIF. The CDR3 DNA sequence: TGTGCCTGTGACCAACTCCCTATACTGGTGGATACCGATAAACTCATCTTT.

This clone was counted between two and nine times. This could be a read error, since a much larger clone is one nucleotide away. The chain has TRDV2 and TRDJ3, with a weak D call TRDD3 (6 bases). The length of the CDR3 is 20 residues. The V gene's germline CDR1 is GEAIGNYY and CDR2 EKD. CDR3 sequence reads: CACDTGERWDSSWDARQMFF. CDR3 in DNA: TGTGCCTGTGACACCGGAGAGCGCTGGGATAGCTCCTGGGACGCCCGACAGATGTTTTTC.

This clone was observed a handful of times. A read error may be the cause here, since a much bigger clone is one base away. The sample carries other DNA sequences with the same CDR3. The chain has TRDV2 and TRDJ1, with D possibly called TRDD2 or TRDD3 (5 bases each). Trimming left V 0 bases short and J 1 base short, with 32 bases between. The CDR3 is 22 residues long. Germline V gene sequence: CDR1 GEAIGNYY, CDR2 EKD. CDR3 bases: TGTGCCTGTGACACCCTTCTTCGGGGACCGCCTTCTCAAGACGTAGGCACCGATAAACTCATCTTT. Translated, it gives CACDTLLRGPPSQDVGTDKLIF.

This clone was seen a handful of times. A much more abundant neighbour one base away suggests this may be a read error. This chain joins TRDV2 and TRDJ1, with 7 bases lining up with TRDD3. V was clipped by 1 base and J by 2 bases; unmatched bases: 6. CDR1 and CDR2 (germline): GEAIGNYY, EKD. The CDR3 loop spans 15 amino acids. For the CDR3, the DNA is TGTGCCTGTGACACGCTGGGGGCTCGAACCGATAAACTCATCTTT. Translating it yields CACDTLGARTDKLIF.

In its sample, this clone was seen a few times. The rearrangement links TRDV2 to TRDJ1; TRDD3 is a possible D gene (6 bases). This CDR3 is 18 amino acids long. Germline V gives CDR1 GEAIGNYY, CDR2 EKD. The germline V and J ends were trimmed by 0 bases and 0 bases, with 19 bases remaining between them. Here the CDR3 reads CACDTLSGDPHNTDKLIF. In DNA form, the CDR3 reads TGTGCCTGTGACACCCTATCCGGGGATCCCCACAACACCGATAAACTCATCTTT.

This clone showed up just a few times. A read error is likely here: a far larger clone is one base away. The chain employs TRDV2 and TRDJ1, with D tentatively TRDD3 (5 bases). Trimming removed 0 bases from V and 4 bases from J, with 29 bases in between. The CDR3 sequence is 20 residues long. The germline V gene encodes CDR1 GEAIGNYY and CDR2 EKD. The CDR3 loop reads CACDTVLRRVIQGHGDKLIF. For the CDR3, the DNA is TGTGCCTGTGACACCGTTCTACGCCGGGTGATACAGGGACATGGCGATAAACTCATCTTT.

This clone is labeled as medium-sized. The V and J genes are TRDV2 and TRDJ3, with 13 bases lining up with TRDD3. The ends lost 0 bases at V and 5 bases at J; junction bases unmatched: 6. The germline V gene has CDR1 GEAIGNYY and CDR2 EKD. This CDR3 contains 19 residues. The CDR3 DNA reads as TGTGCCTGTGACACCGTACTGGGGGATACGGCCCGGGACACCCGACAGATGTTTTTC. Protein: CACDTVLGDTARDTRQMFF.

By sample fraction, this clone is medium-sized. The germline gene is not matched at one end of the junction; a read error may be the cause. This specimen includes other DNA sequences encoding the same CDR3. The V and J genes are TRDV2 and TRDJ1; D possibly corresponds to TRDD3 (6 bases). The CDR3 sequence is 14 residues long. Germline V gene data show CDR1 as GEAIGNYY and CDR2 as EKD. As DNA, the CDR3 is TGTGCCTGTGACCCAGTACTGGGCCCCGATAAACTCATCTTC. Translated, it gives CACDPVLGPDKLIF.

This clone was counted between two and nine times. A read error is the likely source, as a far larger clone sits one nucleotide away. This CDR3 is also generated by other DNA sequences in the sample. In DNA form, the CDR3 reads TGTGCCTGTGACACCGTCGCTCCCGGGGGAACCTCTTGGGACACCCGACAGATGTTTTTC. This translates into CACDTVAPGGTSWDTRQMFF. The chain recombines TRDV2 with TRDJ3; possibly TRDD3 for D (6 bases). The germline V and J ends were trimmed by 0 bases and 4 bases, with 21 bases remaining between them. This CDR3 spans 20 amino acids. Germline CDR1 is GEAIGNYY and CDR2 is EKD.

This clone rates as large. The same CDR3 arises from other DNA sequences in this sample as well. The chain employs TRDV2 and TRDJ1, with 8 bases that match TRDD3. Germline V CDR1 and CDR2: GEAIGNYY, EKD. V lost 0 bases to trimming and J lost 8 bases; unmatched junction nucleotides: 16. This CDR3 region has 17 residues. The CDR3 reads CACDTVGGEEGIPKLIF. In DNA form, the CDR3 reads TGTGCCTGTGACACCGTAGGTGGGGAAGAGGGGATACCAAAACTCATCTTT.

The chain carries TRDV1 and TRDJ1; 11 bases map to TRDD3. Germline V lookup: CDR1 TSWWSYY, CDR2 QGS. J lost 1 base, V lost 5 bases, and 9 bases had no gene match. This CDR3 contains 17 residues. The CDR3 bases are TGTGCTCTTGGGAACCATGGGGGATACGGCGGCACCGATAAACTCATCTTT. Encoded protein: CALGNHGGYGGTDKLIF.

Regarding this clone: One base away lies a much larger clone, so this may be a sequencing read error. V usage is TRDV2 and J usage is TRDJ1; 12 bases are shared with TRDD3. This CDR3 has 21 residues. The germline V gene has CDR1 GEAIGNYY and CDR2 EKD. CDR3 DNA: TGTGCCTGTGACACCGTCGGGCTACCTGTACTGGGGGATACCAGAACCGCTAAACTCATCTTT. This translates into CACDTVGLPVLGDTRTAKLIF.

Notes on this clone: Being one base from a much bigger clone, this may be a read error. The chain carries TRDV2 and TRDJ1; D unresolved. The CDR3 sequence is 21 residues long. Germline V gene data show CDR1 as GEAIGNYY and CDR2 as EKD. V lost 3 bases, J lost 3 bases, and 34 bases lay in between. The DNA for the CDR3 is TGTGCCTGTGACCCGGTTGGCGGCTACGATCATGGGACACGTGCCGCCGATAAACTCATCTTT. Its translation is CACDPVGGYDHGTRAADKLIF.

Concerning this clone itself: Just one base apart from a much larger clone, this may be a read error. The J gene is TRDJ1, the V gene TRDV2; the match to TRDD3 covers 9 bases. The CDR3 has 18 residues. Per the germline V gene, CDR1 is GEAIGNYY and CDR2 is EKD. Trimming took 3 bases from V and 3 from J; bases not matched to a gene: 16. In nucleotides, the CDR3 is TGTGCCTGTGACTCAATCTCGACGTCGGGGGGATACCCCGATAAACTCATCTTT. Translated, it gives CACDSISTSGGYPDKLIF.

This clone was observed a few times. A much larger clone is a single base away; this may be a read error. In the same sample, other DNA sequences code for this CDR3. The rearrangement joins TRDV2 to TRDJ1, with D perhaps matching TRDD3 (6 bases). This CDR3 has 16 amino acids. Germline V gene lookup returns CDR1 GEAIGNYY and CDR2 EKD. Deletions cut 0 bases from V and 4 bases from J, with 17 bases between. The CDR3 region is CACDTAGAPRSDKLIF. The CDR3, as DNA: TGTGCCTGTGACACCGCTGGGGCTCCAAGGAGCGATAAACTCATCTTT.

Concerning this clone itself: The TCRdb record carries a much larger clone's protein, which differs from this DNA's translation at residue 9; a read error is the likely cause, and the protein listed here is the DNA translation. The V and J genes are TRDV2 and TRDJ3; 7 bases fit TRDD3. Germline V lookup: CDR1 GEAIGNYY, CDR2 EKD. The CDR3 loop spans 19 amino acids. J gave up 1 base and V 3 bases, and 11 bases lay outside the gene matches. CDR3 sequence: CACDGGWGVQSWDTRQMFF. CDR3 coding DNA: TGTGCCTGTGACGGGGGCTGGGGGGTGCAATCCTGGGACACCCGACAGATGTTTTTC.

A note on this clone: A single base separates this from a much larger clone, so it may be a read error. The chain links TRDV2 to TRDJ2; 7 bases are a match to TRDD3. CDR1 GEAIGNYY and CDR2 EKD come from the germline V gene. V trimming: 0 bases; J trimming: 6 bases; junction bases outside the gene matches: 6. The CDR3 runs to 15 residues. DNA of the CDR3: TGTGCCTGTGACACCCTCCTGGGGGTGGCAGCACAACTCTTCTTT. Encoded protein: CACDTLLGVAAQLFF.

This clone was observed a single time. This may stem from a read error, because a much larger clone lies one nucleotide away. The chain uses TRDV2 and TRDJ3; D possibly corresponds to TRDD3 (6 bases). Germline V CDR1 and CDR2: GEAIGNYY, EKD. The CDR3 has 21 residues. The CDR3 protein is CACDTTGMGAIISWDTRQIFF. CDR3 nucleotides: TGTGCCTGTGACACCACGGGGATGGGGGCTATAATCTCCTGGGACACCCGACAGATTTTTTTC.

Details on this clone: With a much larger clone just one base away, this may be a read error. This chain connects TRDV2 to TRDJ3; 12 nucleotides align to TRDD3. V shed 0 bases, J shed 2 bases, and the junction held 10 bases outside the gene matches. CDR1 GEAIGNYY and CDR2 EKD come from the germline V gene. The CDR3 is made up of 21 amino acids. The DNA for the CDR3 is TGTGCCTGTGACACCGGTAGCCTACTGGGGGATACCGCCTGGGACACCCGACAGATGTTTTTC. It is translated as CACDTGSLLGDTAWDTRQMFF.

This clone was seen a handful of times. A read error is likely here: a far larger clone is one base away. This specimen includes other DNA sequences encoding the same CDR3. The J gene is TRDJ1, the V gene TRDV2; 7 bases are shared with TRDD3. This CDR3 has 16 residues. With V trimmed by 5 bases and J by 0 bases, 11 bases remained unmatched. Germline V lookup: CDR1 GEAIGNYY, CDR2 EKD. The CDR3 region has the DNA TGTGCCTGTGCAGGCCTGGGGGTCCCGTACACCGATAAACTCATCTTT. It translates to CACAGLGVPYTDKLIF.

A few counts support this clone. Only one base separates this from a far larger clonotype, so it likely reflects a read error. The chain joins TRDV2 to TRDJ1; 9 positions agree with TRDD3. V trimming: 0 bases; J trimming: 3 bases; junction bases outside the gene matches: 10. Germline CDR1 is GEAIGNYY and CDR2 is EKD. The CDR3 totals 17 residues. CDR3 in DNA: TGTGCCTGTGACACCCTGAGGGGGATACTCGAATCCGATAAACTCATCTTT. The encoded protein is CACDTLRGILESDKLIF.

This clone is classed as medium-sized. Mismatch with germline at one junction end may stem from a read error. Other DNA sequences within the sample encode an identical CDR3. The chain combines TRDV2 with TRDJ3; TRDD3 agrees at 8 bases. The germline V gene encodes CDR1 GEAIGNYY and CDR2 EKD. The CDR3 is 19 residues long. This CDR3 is CACDTAGGPSSWDARQMFF. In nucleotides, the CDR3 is TGTGCCTGTGACACCGCTGGGGGACCAAGCTCCTGGGACGCCCGACAGATGTTTTTC.